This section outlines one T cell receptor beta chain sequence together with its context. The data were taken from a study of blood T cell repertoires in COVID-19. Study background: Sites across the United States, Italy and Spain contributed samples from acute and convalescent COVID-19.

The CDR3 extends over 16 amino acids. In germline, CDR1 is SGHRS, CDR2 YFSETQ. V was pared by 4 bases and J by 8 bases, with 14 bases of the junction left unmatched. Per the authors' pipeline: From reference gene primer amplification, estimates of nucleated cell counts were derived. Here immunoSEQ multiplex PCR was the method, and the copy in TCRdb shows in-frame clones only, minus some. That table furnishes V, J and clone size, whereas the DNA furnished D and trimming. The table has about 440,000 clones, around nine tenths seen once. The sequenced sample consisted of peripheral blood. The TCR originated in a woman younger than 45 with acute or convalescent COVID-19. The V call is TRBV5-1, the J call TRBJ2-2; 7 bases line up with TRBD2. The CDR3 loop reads CASSPWRGTWFGELFF. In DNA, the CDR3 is TGCGCCAGCAGCCCCTGGCGGGGGACTTGGTTTGGGGAGCTGTTTTTT.